This T cell receptor (beta chain) was retrieved from a study of blood T cells in healthy people across ages (dated by TCRdb to about 2015). As for the study more broadly: In model experiments, roughly one uniquely barcoded TCR beta cDNA molecule per two T cells was captured by template switching. Age-related changes in TCR beta repertoire diversity were measured in the study by deep sequencing normalized with unique cDNA molecular identifiers. The donors were split into four age groups: young (average around 16 years), middle-aged (around 37), aged (around 67) and long-lived (approximately 89). To avoid experimental bias, donors of different ages were randomly spread across the sequencing lanes. The study analyzed two additional independent replicas of 1 million unique cDNA reads from the same blood draw for two donors, one aged 18 to 30 and one aged 80 or older.

Study-level results and caveats: Bulk unsorted PBMC profiling prevented conclusive comparison of naive and antigen-experienced compartments. Donor CMV infection status was unknown, potentially confounding age-related changes in expanded clonotypes. Compared with the aged group, the long-lived group had more naive CD4+ T cells, fewer expanded clones and increased TCR diversity, a pattern suggesting age selection. A strong correlation was found between observed TCR beta diversity and the percentage of naive T cells measured by flow cytometry. Estimates of total diversity based on one million sequenced T cells were regarded as lower bounds and as underestimates. Observed TCR beta diversity per million T cells fell roughly linearly with age, and a significant reduction was already apparent by age roughly 40.

The donors were a few dozen Caucasian individuals from Russia, aged roughly 6 to 100 years, who were systemically healthy. Ten milliliters of peripheral blood were drawn from each donor into EDTA-treated Vacutainer tubes. Ficoll-Paque density-gradient centrifugation was used to isolate PBMCs, with at least 6 million per sample. Trizol reagent was used to extract total RNA from PBMCs, with at least 5 micrograms per sample. For every donor, flow cytometry on a PBMC aliquot measured the percentage of naive CD45RAhigh/CD27high T cells. V is clipped by 3 bases and J by 1 base, and the sequence between their germline boundaries is 13 bases long. There are 15 amino acids in the CDR3, from cysteine to phenylalanine inclusive. The retained sequence is limited to the CDR3, 45 bases, with the frame set at the first base. The protocol used for the library was 5' RACE. Sequenced on an Illumina HiSeq 2500. A second 7 to 11 cycle PCR used a sample-barcoded 5' primer and a J-beta primer mix. Each TCR beta cDNA molecule received a unique molecular identifier from a template-switch 5' adaptor carrying 12 random nucleotides. Each sample yielded at least 2.5 million CDR3-containing paired-end reads. First-strand cDNA synthesis was performed from all RNA using the Mint cDNA synthesis kit, with priming by a TRBC-specific oligonucleotide. After uracil-DNA glycosylase treatment, a first 18-cycle PCR used universal primers M1SS and BC2_uni_R on all cDNA. The study's processing was this. Normalization of each sample was performed by random selection of 1 million high-quality reads, each carrying a distinct molecular identifier. Instead of being binned into consensus sequences, reads that shared molecular identifiers were thrown out. MiTCR, set to a Q25 quality threshold and the strictest error-elimination algorithm, was used for CDR3 identification, clonotype clustering and error correction. A nonparametric unseen species model using Euler transformation provided a lower-bound estimate of total TCR beta diversity. TCRdb trimmed public reads at Q25 via fastp, called clones via MiXCR and kept in-frame beta chains. Every entry covers one CDR3 protein and lists the most common genes and DNA from its rows. TCRdb's processing, not the study's, gives the V and J calls here. The sample data list under 2,000,000 distinct CDR3 sequences, and roughly 49% of these were observed just once. The ten largest clones take up less than 2.5% of the sample.

Regarding this clonotype: What this receptor recognizes is not known. The record has no base qualities; no much larger clone is one base away.

The sequence joins TRBV12-3 or TRBV12-4 to TRBJ2-7; a tentative D match to TRBD2 spans 5 bases. The clonotype comes from a middle-aged woman in good health. Sequencing used blood. The sequence in DNA is TGTGCCAGCAGTTTTCGGGCTCCGGGGTCCTACGAGCAGTACTTC. This sequence encodes CASSFRAPGSYEQYF.